This is a list of T cell receptor beta chains from one sample in a study of blood T cell repertoires in COVID-19. Using immunoSEQ multiplex PCR, the repertoire was profiled, and TCRdb retains in-frame clones only, with some absent. The table shows fewer than 350,000 clones, with around 90% occurring only once. Sequenced material: PBMCs or T cells enriched from blood (not recorded which). These receptors were taken from a woman between 18 and 30 years old with acute COVID-19. Both conserved end residues are part of each CDR3. A D gene is named only where the DNA matches it firmly. Some rows have no size entry. The others give once, few or many, or a class for an expanded clone.

clone_size: .; j_call: TRBJ2-7; cdr3_length: 18; d_call: TRBD1; v_call: TRBV19; cdr3_aa: CASSIAISTGTDSYEQYF; cdr3_nt: TGTGCCAGTAGTATAGCCATATCAACCGGGACAGACTCCTACGAGCAGTACTTC
clone_size: once; j_call: TRBJ1-5; cdr3_length: 13; d_call: .; v_call: TRBV12-3/TRBV12-4; cdr3_aa: CASSSPGNQPQHF; cdr3_nt: TGTGCCAGCAGTTCCCCAGGGAATCAGCCCCAGCATTTT
clone_size: .; j_call: TRBJ1-5; cdr3_length: 17; d_call: .; v_call: TRBV20-1; cdr3_aa: CSASSYIREFGNQPQHF; cdr3_nt: TGCAGTGCTAGTAGTTACATAAGGGAGTTTGGCAATCAGCCCCAGCATTTT
clone_size: .; j_call: TRBJ2-7; cdr3_length: 17; d_call: TRBD2; v_call: TRBV11-2; cdr3_aa: CASRSGPGLATSYEQYF; cdr3_nt: TGTGCCAGCAGATCCGGGCCGGGACTAGCGACATCCTACGAGCAGTACTTC
clone_size: .; j_call: TRBJ2-5; cdr3_length: 14; d_call: TRBD2; v_call: TRBV7-2; cdr3_aa: CASSLLRGRETQYF; cdr3_nt: TGTGCCAGCAGCTTATTACGCGGGAGAGAGACCCAGTACTTC
clone_size: .; j_call: TRBJ2-5; cdr3_length: 15; d_call: TRBD2; v_call: TRBV2; cdr3_aa: CASSRNSGSGETQYF; cdr3_nt: TGTGCCAGCAGTCGTAATAGCGGGAGCGGAGAGACCCAGTACTTC
clone_size: .; j_call: TRBJ2-1; cdr3_length: 15; d_call: .; v_call: TRBV4-3; cdr3_aa: CASSQGSGLYNEQFF; cdr3_nt: TGCGCCAGCAGCCAAGGTTCGGGACTTTACAATGAGCAGTTCTTC
clone_size: .; j_call: TRBJ1-5; cdr3_length: 16; d_call: .; v_call: TRBV4-1; cdr3_aa: CASSQDGGIGNQPQHF; cdr3_nt: TGCGCCAGCAGCCAAGATGGCGGTATCGGCAATCAGCCCCAGCATTTT
clone_size: .; j_call: TRBJ1-5; cdr3_length: 14; d_call: TRBD1; v_call: TRBV5-1; cdr3_aa: CASSLTTGGQPQHF; cdr3_nt: TGCGCCAGCAGCTTAACGACAGGGGGACAGCCCCAGCATTTT
clone_size: .; j_call: TRBJ1-2; cdr3_length: 12; d_call: .; v_call: TRBV6-5; cdr3_aa: CASSYGGYGYTF; cdr3_nt: TGTGCCAGCAGTTACGGGGGGTATGGCTACACCTTC
clone_size: .; j_call: TRBJ1-4; cdr3_length: 13; d_call: .; v_call: TRBV7-6; cdr3_aa: CASSPRSNEKLFF; cdr3_nt: TGTGCCAGCAGCCCCCGGAGTAATGAAAAACTGTTTTTT
clone_size: .; j_call: TRBJ2-7; cdr3_length: 16; d_call: TRBD2; v_call: TRBV7-2; cdr3_aa: CASSQSFASGTYEQYF; cdr3_nt: TGTGCCAGCAGCCAAAGCTTTGCTAGCGGGACCTACGAGCAGTACTTC
clone_size: medium-sized; j_call: TRBJ2-1; cdr3_length: 16; d_call: .; v_call: TRBV19; cdr3_aa: CASSIALVRADNEQFF; cdr3_nt: TGTGCCAGTAGTATCGCCCTAGTCAGGGCGGATAATGAGCAGTTCTTC
clone_size: once; j_call: TRBJ2-7; cdr3_length: 15; d_call: .; v_call: TRBV19; cdr3_aa: CASSIFHRAAYEQYF; cdr3_nt: TGTGCCAGTAGTATTTTTCACAGGGCGGCTTACGAGCAGTACTTC
clone_size: once; j_call: TRBJ1-3; cdr3_length: 16; d_call: TRBD1; v_call: TRBV5-8; cdr3_aa: CASSPWTGSSGNTIYF; cdr3_nt: TGTGCCAGCAGCCCATGGACAGGTAGCTCTGGAAACACCATATATTTT
clone_size: .; j_call: TRBJ2-1; cdr3_length: 18; d_call: .; v_call: TRBV7-8; cdr3_aa: CASSLEEAGGISYNEQFF; cdr3_nt: TGTGCCAGCAGCTTAGAGGAGGCGGGCGGGATATCCTACAATGAGCAGTTCTTC
clone_size: few; j_call: TRBJ2-2; cdr3_length: 15; d_call: TRBD2; v_call: TRBV6-6; cdr3_aa: CASSRTSANTGELFF; cdr3_nt: TGTGCCAGCAGTCGAACTAGCGCGAACACCGGGGAGCTGTTTTTT
clone_size: .; j_call: TRBJ2-7; cdr3_length: 15; d_call: .; v_call: TRBV27; cdr3_aa: CASSPPRGGTYEQYF; cdr3_nt: TGTGCCAGCAGCCCTCCTAGGGGAGGTACCTACGAGCAGTACTTC
clone_size: .; j_call: TRBJ2-7; cdr3_length: 12; d_call: TRBD1; v_call: TRBV7-9; cdr3_aa: CAVGTGGYEQYF; cdr3_nt: TGTGCCGTGGGGACAGGGGGCTACGAGCAGTACTTC
clone_size: .; j_call: TRBJ1-2; cdr3_length: 15; d_call: TRBD1; v_call: TRBV18; cdr3_aa: CASSRQGEANYGYTF; cdr3_nt: TGTGCCAGCTCACGACAGGGGGAAGCTAACTATGGCTACACCTTC
clone_size: .; j_call: TRBJ2-4; cdr3_length: 19; d_call: TRBD2; v_call: TRBV11-2; cdr3_aa: CASSQGTSGTQLAKNIQYF; cdr3_nt: TGTGCCAGCAGCCAGGGGACTAGCGGCACCCAACTAGCCAAAAACATTCAGTACTTC
clone_size: .; j_call: TRBJ1-2; cdr3_length: 16; d_call: .; v_call: TRBV4-3; cdr3_aa: CASSQGAGRGKNGYTF; cdr3_nt: TGCGCCAGCAGCCAAGGGGCGGGCCGCGGAAAGAATGGCTACACCTTC
clone_size: .; j_call: TRBJ2-2; cdr3_length: 12; d_call: .; v_call: TRBV27; cdr3_aa: CASSFGGGELFF; cdr3_nt: TGTGCCAGCAGTTTCGGGGGCGGGGAGCTGTTTTTT
clone_size: .; j_call: TRBJ2-7; cdr3_length: 20; d_call: TRBD2; v_call: TRBV27; cdr3_aa: CASSLSGTRTSGRGTHEQYF; cdr3_nt: TGTGCCAGCAGTTTATCGGGTACGAGGACTAGCGGGAGAGGTACTCACGAGCAGTACTTC
clone_size: .; j_call: TRBJ2-1; cdr3_length: 16; d_call: TRBD2; v_call: TRBV28; cdr3_aa: CASSPPTSGNYNEQFF; cdr3_nt: TGTGCCAGCAGCCCACCGACTAGCGGGAACTACAATGAGCAGTTCTTC
clone_size: .; j_call: TRBJ2-1; cdr3_length: 18; d_call: TRBD2; v_call: TRBV3-1/TRBV3-2; cdr3_aa: CASSQVGLGLAYYNEQFF; cdr3_nt: TGTGCCAGCAGCCAAGTTGGCCTGGGACTAGCCTATTACAATGAGCAGTTCTTC